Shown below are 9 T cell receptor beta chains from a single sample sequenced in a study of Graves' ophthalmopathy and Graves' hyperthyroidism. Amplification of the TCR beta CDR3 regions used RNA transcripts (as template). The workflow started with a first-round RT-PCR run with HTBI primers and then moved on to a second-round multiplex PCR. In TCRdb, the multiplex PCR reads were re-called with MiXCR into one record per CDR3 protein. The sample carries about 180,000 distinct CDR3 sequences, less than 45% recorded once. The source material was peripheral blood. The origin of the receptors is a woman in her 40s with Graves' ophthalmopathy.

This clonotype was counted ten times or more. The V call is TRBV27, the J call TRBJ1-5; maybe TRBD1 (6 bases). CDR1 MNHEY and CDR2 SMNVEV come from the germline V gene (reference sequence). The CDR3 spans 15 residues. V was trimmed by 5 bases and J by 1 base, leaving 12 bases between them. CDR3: CASSNRGTSNQPQHF. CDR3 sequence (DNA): TGTGCCAGCAGTAATAGGGGGACGAGCAATCAGCCCCAGCATTTT.

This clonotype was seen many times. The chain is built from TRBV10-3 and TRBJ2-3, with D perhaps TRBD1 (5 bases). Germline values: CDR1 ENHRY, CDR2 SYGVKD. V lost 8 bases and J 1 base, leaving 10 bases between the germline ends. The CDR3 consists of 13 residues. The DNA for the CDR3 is TGTGCCATCGATGGGGCGGGCACAGATACGCAGTATTTT. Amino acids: CAIDGAGTDTQYF.

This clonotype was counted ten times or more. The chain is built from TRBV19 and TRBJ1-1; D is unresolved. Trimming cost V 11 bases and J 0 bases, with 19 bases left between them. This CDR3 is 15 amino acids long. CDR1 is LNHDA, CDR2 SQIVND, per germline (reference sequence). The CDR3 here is CAARRTSIMNTEAFF. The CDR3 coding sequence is TGTGCCGCCAGAAGGACCTCAATAATGAACACTGAAGCTTTCTTT.

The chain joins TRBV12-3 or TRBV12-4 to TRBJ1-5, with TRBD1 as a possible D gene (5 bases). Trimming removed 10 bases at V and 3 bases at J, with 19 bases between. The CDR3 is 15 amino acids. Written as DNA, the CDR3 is TGTGCCACCCTCTCCAGCCAGGACATCAATCAGCCCCAGCATTTT. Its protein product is CATLSSQDINQPQHF.

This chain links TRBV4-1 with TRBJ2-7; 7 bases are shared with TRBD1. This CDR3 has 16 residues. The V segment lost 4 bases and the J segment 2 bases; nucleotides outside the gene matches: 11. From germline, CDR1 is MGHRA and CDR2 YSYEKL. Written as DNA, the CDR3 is TGCGCCAGCAGCCCAGGACGTGGGCAGGGGGCCTACGAGCAGTACTTC. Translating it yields CASSPGRGQGAYEQYF.

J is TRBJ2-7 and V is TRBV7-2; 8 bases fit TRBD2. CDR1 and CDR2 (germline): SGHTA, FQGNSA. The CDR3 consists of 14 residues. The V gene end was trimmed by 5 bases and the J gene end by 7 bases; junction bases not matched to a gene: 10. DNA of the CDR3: TGTGCCAGCAGCCAGCGGGAGTTACCACGGGAGCAGTACTTC. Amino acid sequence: CASSQRELPREQYF.

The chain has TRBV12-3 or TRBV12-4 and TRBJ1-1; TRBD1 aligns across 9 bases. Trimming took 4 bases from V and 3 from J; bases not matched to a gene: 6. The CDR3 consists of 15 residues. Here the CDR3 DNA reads TGTGCCAGCAGTTACGGGACAGGGTGGGACACTGAAGCTTTCTTT. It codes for CASSYGTGWDTEAFF.

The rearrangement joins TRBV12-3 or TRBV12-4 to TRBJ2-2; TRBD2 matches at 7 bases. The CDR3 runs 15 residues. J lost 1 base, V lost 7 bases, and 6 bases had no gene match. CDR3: CASKGGQGNTGELFF. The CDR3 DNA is TGTGCCAGCAAGGGAGGGCAGGGGAACACCGGGGAGCTGTTTTTT.

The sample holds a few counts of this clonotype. The CDR3 nucleotides are TGTGCCAGCAGTTACAGTCCCACTAGCGGGCAAGAGACCCAGTACTTC. Amino acid sequence: CASSYSPTSGQETQYF. The V call is TRBV6-5, the J call TRBJ2-5; 9 bases line up with TRBD2. This CDR3 comprises 16 residues. V lost 2 bases and J lost 2; bases outside the gene matches: 6. CDR1 and CDR2 from the germline V gene are MNHEY and SVGAGI.